This passage covers 9 T cell receptor beta chains from one sample sequenced in a study of T-cell memory formation after mild COVID-19. Each CDR3 protein is one row after TCRdb ran MiXCR on the 5' RACE reads. The sample shows roughly 240,000 distinct CDR3 sequences, 15% to 20% of them seen only once. Sequencing was carried out using PBMCs or a T cell subset sorted from them (not recorded which). The source of these receptors is a man aged 18 to 29 who had mild COVID-19 (a few samples of this study predate the infection). Cell type and time point are not known.

This clonotype showed up just a few times. This chain links TRBV20-1 with TRBJ1-2; perhaps TRBD1 as D (5 bases). Trimming pared 6 bases from V and 2 bases from J, leaving 13 bases between. From germline, CDR1 is DFQATT and CDR2 SNEGSKA (reference sequence). This CDR3 contains 13 residues. The CDR3 region is CSATSRGNYGYTF. In DNA form, the CDR3 reads TGCAGTGCCACATCCCGGGGGAACTATGGCTACACCTTC.

This clonotype has ten or more counts. The J gene is TRBJ2-1, the V gene TRBV12-3 or TRBV12-4; D is uncertain. The V gene lost 6 bases and the J gene lost 6 bases, with 6 bases spanning the gap. The CDR3 totals 11 residues. The CDR3: CASRKVNEQFF. CDR3 sequence (DNA): TGTGCCAGCAGGAAAGTCAATGAGCAGTTCTTC.

This chain uses TRBV11-2 with TRBJ1-1; 8 bases align to TRBD1. The junction had 7 bases not matched to a gene; V was cut back by 1 base and J by 0 bases. Germline assignment: CDR1 SGHAT and CDR2 FQNNGV. The CDR3 runs to 17 residues. The CDR3 sequence: CASSLGAGGFMNTEAFF. The CDR3, as DNA: TGTGCCAGCAGCTTAGGCGCAGGGGGCTTCATGAACACTGAAGCTTTCTTT.

The rearrangement links TRBV19 to TRBJ1-5, with D maybe TRBD1 (6 bases). The CDR3 extends over 15 amino acids. Looked up from germline, CDR1 is LNHDA and CDR2 is SQIVND (reference sequence). V was clipped by 6 bases and J by 1 base, with 13 bases between them. CDR3 sequence: CASRGETGSNQPQHF. CDR3 DNA sequence: TGTGCCAGTAGAGGGGAGACAGGAAGCAATCAGCCCCAGCATTTT.

This chain joins TRBV12-3 or TRBV12-4 and TRBJ2-7; 15 bases agree with TRBD2. Trimming at V came to 4 bases and at J to 3 bases, leaving 4 bases not matched to a gene. The CDR3 totals 16 residues. The CDR3 nucleotides are TGTGCCAGCAGTTCTGGACTAGCGGGAGGGATCTACGAGCAGTACTTC. Translation: CASSSGLAGGIYEQYF.

CDR3 coding DNA: TGTGCCAGCAGTTTAGACGAGGGGAAGAGTCAGCCCCAGCATTTT. Protein sequence: CASSLDEGKSQPQHF. This chain joins TRBV12-3 or TRBV12-4 and TRBJ1-5, with D perhaps matching TRBD1 (5 bases). Trimming pared 1 base from V and 6 bases from J, leaving 13 bases between. The CDR3 contains 15 residues.

This clonotype was counted many times. This chain connects TRBV29-1 to TRBJ1-2; no reliable D call. V was pared by 7 bases and J by 5 bases, with 17 bases between. This CDR3 is 13 amino acids long. In germline, CDR1 is SQVTM, CDR2 ANQGSEA. The chain's CDR3 is CSDREGALYGYTF. The CDR3 DNA is TGCAGCGACCGAGAAGGAGCCCTATATGGCTACACCTTC.

The J gene is TRBJ1-6, the V gene TRBV7-2, with a possible D match to TRBD1 (6 bases). The CDR3 contains 15 residues. Trimming shortened V by 5 bases and J by 9 bases, and 17 bases separated the two germline ends. CDR1 SGHTA and CDR2 FQGNSA come from the germline V gene. The CDR3 loop reads CASSRETGPVSPLHF. As DNA, the CDR3 is TGTGCCAGCAGCCGGGAGACAGGACCCGTTTCACCCCTCCACTTT.

This clonotype was counted only a few times. The chain recombines TRBV7-3 with TRBJ1-4; perhaps TRBD1 as D (5 bases). Trimming removed 5 bases at V and 8 bases at J, with 18 bases between. This CDR3 has 15 amino acids. CDR1 SGHTA and CDR2 FQGTGA come from the germline V gene. CDR3 nucleotides: TGTGCCAGCAGCCCGGGAAGGGGCTTGAACGAAAAACTGTTTTTT. Protein: CASSPGRGLNEKLFF.